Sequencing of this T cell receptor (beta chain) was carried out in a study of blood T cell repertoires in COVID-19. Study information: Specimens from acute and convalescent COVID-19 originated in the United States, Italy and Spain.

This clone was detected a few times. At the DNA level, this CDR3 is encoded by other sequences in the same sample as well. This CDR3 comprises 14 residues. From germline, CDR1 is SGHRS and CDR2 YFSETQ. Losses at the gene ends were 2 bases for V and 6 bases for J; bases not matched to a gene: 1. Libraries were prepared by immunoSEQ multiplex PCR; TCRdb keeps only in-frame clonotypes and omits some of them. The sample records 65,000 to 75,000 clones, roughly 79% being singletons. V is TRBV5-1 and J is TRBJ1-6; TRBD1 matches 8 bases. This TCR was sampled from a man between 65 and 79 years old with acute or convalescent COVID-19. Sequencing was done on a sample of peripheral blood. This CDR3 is CASSLGQGNSPLHF. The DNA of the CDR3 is TGCGCCAGCAGCTTAGGACAGGGTAATTCACCCCTCCACTTT.